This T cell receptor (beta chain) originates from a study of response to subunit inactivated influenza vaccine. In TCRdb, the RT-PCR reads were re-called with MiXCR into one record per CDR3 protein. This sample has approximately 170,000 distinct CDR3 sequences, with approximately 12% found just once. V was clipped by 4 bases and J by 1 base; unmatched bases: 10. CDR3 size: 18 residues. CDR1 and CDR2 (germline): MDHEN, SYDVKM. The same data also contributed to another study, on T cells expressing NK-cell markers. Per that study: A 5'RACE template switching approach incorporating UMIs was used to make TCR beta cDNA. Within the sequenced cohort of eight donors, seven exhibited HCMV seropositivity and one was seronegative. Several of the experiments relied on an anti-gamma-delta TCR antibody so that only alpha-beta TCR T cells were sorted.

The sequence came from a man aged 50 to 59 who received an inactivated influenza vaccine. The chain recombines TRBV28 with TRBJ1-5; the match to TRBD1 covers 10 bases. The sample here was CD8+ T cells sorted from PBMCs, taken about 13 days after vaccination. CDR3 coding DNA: TGTGCCAGCAGTTCGCCGGGACAGGGGCTCCTCAGCAATCAGCCCCAGCATTTT. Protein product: CASSSPGQGLLSNQPQHF.